This section outlines one TCR beta chain sequence together with its context. In the original analysis: Reference gene primer amplification in the assay estimated nucleated cell counts. The protocol was immunoSEQ multiplex PCR, while the TCRdb copy is restricted to in-frame clones and leaves out a portion. D and trimming were read from the DNA, whereas the V and J calls and clone size are those reported in that table. The sample lists 200,000 to 250,000 clones; approximately 86% were seen once. The CDR3 contains 15 residues. Germline V lookup: CDR1 MDHEN, CDR2 SYDVKM. V shed 6 bases and J shed 1 base, with 15 bases lying between them. The data derive from a study of blood T cell repertoires in COVID-19. About the study: The cDNA or gDNA used as material had been derived from T cells, B-cell-depleted T cells, or PBMCs.

Sequencing was performed on peripheral blood. This receptor was identified in a man between 60 and 75 years old with acute or convalescent COVID-19. The chain carries TRBV28 and TRBJ1-2, with D perhaps matching TRBD1 (5 bases). CDR3 bases: TGTGCCAGCAGCCCCGGGGGTGAGCGTAACTATGGCTACACCTTC. Translated: CASSPGGERNYGYTF.